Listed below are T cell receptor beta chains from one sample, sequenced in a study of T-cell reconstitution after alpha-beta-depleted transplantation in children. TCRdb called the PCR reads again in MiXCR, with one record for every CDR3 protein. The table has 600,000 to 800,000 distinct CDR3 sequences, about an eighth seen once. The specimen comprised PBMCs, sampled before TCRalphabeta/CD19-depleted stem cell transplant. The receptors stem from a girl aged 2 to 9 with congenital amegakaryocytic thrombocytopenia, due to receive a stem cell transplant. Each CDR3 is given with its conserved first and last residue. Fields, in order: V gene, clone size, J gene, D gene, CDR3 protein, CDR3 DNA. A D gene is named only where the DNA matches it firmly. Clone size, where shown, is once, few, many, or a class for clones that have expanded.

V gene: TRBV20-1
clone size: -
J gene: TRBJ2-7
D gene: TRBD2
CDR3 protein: CSALRLAFGEQYF
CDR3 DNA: TGCAGTGCCTTGAGACTAGCTTTTGGCGAGCAGTACTTC

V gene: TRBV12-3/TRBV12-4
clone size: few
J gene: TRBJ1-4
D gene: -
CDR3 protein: CASSRDSGTPEKLFF
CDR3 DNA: TGTGCCAGCAGTCGGGACTCCGGGACGCCGGAAAAACTGTTTTTT

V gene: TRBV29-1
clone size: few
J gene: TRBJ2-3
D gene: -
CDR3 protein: CSVEAREADTQYF
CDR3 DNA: TGCAGCGTTGAGGCTAGAGAGGCAGATACGCAGTATTTT

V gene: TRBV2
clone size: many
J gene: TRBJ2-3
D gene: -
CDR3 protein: CAMTLGSSTDTQYF
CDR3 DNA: TGTGCCATGACGCTTGGCTCCAGCACAGATACGCAGTATTTT

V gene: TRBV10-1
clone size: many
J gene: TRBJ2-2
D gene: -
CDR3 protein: CASSESQGQGTGELFF
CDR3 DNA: TGCGCCAGCAGTGAGTCTCAGGGGCAAGGCACCGGGGAGCTGTTTTTT

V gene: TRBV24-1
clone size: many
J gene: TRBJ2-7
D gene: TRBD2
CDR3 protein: CATSDSKTSLLSYEQYF
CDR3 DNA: TGTGCCACCAGTGATTCAAAGACTAGCCTACTTAGCTACGAGCAGTACTTC

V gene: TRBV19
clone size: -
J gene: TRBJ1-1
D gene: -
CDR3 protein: CASSEQGVGNTEAFF
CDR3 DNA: TGTGCCAGTAGTGAGCAGGGTGTTGGGAACACTGAAGCTTTCTTT

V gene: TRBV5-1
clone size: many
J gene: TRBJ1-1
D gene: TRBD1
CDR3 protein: CASTLDRGDTEAFF
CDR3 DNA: TGCGCCAGCACTTTGGACAGGGGTGACACTGAAGCTTTCTTT

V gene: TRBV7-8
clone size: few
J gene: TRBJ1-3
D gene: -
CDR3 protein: CASSQGSGRGNTIYF
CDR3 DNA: TGTGCCAGCAGCCAAGGGAGTGGCCGAGGAAACACCATATATTTT

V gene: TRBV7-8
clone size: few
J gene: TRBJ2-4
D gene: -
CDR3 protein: CASSPRLEKRIQYF
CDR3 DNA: TGTGCCAGCAGCCCCCGACTAGAGAAGCGCATTCAGTACTTC

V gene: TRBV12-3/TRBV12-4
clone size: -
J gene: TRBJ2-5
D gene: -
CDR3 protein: CASRYRQGETQYF
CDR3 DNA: TGTGCCAGCAGATACAGGCAGGGGGAGACCCAGTACTTC

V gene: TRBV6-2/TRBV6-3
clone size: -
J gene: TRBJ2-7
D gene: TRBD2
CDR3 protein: CASSYSKSLAERRREQYF
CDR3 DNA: TGTGCCAGCAGTTACTCGAAGTCACTAGCGGAAAGGCGGCGCGAGCAGTACTTC

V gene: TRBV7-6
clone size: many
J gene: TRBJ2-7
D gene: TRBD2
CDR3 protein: CASSLASGGSYEQYF
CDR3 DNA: TGTGCCAGCAGCTTAGCTAGCGGGGGGTCCTACGAGCAGTACTTC

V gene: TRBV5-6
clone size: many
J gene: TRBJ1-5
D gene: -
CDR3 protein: CASSWGSNQPQHF
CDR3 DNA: TGTGCCAGCAGTTGGGGGAGCAATCAGCCCCAGCATTTT

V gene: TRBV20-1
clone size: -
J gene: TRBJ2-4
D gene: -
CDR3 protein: CSAKSDTLAKNIQYF
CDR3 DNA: TGCAGTGCCAAATCAGACACCCTAGCCAAAAACATTCAGTACTTC

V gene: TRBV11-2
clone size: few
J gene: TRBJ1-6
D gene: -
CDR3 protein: CASSSWDRTAAGSYNSPLHF
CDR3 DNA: TGTGCCAGCAGCTCCTGGGACCGGACAGCGGCGGGCTCCTATAATTCACCCCTCCACTTT

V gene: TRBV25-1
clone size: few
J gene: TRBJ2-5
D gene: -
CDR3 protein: CASSSLGVDETQYF
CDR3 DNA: TGTGCCAGCAGTTCGTTAGGGGTCGACGAGACCCAGTACTTC

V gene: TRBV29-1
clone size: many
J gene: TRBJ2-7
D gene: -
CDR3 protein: CSVGDSPYEQYF
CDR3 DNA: TGCAGCGTTGGAGACAGCCCCTACGAGCAGTACTTC

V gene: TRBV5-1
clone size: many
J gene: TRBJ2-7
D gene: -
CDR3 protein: CASSLGMTSYEQYF
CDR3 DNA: TGCGCCAGCAGCTTGGGAATGACCTCCTACGAGCAGTACTTC

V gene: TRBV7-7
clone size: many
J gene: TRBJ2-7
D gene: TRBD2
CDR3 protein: CASSWGLGYEQYF
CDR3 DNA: TGTGCCAGCAGCTGGGGACTAGGATACGAGCAGTACTTC

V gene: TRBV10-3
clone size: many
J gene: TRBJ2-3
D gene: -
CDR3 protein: CAIRIPSDTQYF
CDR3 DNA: TGTGCCATCCGGATCCCGTCAGATACGCAGTATTTT

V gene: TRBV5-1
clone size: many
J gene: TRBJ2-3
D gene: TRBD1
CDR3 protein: CASSLFPLGQASTDTQYF
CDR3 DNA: TGCGCCAGCAGCTTGTTTCCCCTTGGACAGGCTAGCACAGATACGCAGTATTTT

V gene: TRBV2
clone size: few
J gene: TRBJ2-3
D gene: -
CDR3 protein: CASRGRALRSTDTQYF
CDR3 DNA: TGTGCCAGCAGGGGACGAGCACTAAGGTCCACAGATACGCAGTATTTT

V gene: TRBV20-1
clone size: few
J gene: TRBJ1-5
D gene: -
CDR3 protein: CSAEGTSNQPQHF
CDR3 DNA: TGCAGTGCAGAAGGGACTAGCAATCAGCCCCAGCATTTT